This T cell receptor beta chain comes out of a study of CD8+ T cells in alopecia areata. The overall study: At a dose of 5 to 10 mg twice daily, oral tofacitinib was given to treated patients. Study-wide results and limits: Compared with normal scalp, lesional scalp had higher clonality and more expanded CD8+ clones.

About this clone: Its target is unknown.

RNA extraction was followed by reverse transcription into cDNA, which acted as the sequencing template. Assay: immunoSEQ multiplex PCR; the TCRdb copy retains only in-frame clones and omits some. The table has 130,000 or so clones, approximately 48% seen once. V lost 11 bases, J lost 1 base, and 15 bases lay in between. CDR3 size: 14 residues. Germline lookup yields CDR1 ENHRY and CDR2 SYGVKD. The investigators collected lesional scalp punch biopsies and peripheral blood from alopecia areata patients. CD4+ and CD8+ T cells were sorted from PBMCs stained for CD3, CD4 and CD8. This specimen was CD8+ T cells sorted from blood, taken at week 0. The chain carries TRBV10-3 and TRBJ1-5; weak D call: TRBD1 (6 bases). The source is a human donor with alopecia areata. The CDR3 sequence is CASGDTKSNQPQHF. The CDR3 DNA reads as TGTGCCTCCGGGGACACGAAGAGCAATCAGCCCCAGCATTTT.